These 9 T cell receptor beta chains originate from one sample sequenced in a study of cytomegalovirus exposure and HLA in healthy donors. The PCR contained 60 Vbeta and 13 Jbeta primers. Data came from immunoSEQ multiplex PCR; TCRdb stores just in-frame clones and leaves some out. The sample lists about 99,000 clones, roughly 78% occurring once. Source material: PBMCs. The receptors here all came from a woman between 40 and 55 years old in good health and CMV-seronegative.

The rearrangement joins TRBV12-5 to TRBJ2-1, with 13 positions matching TRBD2. This CDR3 is built from 16 residues. Germline V CDR1 and CDR2: LGHNT, FRNRAP. The V segment lost 0 bases and the J segment 5 bases; nucleotides outside the gene matches: 1. The CDR3 DNA follows: TGTGCTAGTGGTTTGGTAGGGACTAGCGGGGACAATGAGCAGTTCTTC. It codes for CASGLVGTSGDNEQFF.

The chain has TRBV2 and TRBJ2-1, with 7 positions matching TRBD2. Trimming at V came to 8 bases and at J to 7 bases, leaving 11 bases not matched to a gene. Per germline, CDR1 SNHLY and CDR2 FYNNEI. This CDR3 has 14 residues. CDR3 in amino acids: CASCDPRTRNEQFF. The DNA of the CDR3 is TGTGCCAGCTGCGACCCCAGGACTAGAAATGAGCAGTTCTTC.

This chain links TRBV4-3 with TRBJ2-1, with 9 positions matching TRBD2. J was trimmed by 8 bases and V by 0 bases; bases with no gene match: 11. From germline, CDR1 is LGHNA and CDR2 YSLEER. The CDR3 spans 17 residues. CDR3 sequence reads: CASSQEGPSGIRDEQFF. CDR3 coding DNA: TGCGCCAGCAGCCAAGAGGGACCTAGCGGGATTCGGGATGAGCAGTTCTTC.

The V call is TRBV7-8, the J call TRBJ1-4; TRBD1 matches 8 bases. CDR1 is SGHVS, CDR2 FQNEAQ, per germline. V was pared by 1 base and J by 2 bases, with 6 bases of the junction left unmatched. The CDR3 has 17 amino acids. The CDR3 DNA follows: TGTGCCAGCAGCTTAGTACGGACAGGGTCGACTAATGAAAAACTGTTTTTT. It encodes CASSLVRTGSTNEKLFF.

This clone occurred a few times. The rearrangement links TRBV5-4 to TRBJ1-4; 8 nucleotides line up with TRBD1. The J segment lost 8 bases and the V segment lost 7 bases, leaving 16 bases of the junction unmatched. The CDR3 is 16 residues long. Germline V gene data show CDR1 as SGHNT and CDR2 as YYREEE (reference sequence). CDR3 amino acids: CASSTNRDRSYEKLFF. The CDR3 nucleotides are TGTGCCAGCTCCACCAATCGGGACAGGAGTTACGAAAAACTGTTTTTT.

The V call is TRBV5-5, the J call TRBJ2-1; D not certain. Germline V lookup: CDR1 SGHKS, CDR2 YYEKEE (reference sequence). V was pared by 7 bases and J by 2 bases, with 16 bases between. This CDR3 spans 15 amino acids. The CDR3 coding sequence is TGTGCCAGCCGAGTAACCGACTCACCCTACAATGAGCAGTTCTTC. Its protein product is CASRVTDSPYNEQFF.

This chain joins TRBV5-1 and TRBJ2-7; maybe TRBD1 (6 bases). Trimming removed 3 bases at V and 4 bases at J, with 11 bases between. Germline CDR1 SGHRS, CDR2 YFSETQ. This CDR3 comprises 13 residues. The CDR3, as DNA: TGCGCCAGCAGCTCGGACAGTAGATACGAGCAGTACTTC. Translated, it gives CASSSDSRYEQYF.

V and J are TRBV6-5 and TRBJ1-2; 7 bases match TRBD1. Germline CDR1 is MNHEY and CDR2 is SVGAGI. Trimming cost V 2 bases and J 7 bases; bases outside gene matches: 1. The CDR3 extends over 12 amino acids. The DNA for the CDR3 is TGTGCCAGCAGTTACAGGGGGCTTGGCTACACCTTC. This sequence encodes CASSYRGLGYTF.

This chain connects TRBV20-1 to TRBJ2-7; D gene unclear. The germline gives CDR1 DFQATT, CDR2 SNEGSKA (reference sequence). The V end lost 6 bases, the J end lost 9 bases, and 15 bases lay between the germline ends. The CDR3 contains 11 residues. DNA for the CDR3: TGCAGTGCAGCCCCCCCCTGCGGGCAGTACTTC. This gives the protein CSAAPPCGQYF.